This T cell receptor beta chain was obtained from a study of T cell clones after liver transplantation. On the study more broadly: In this trial, immunosuppression withdrawal was attempted within 2 years of liver transplant. Post-transplant blood was tracked for graft-donor-reactive T cell clones identified in a pre-transplant mixed lymphocyte reaction. Third-party-reactive TCRbeta sequences from pre-transplant mixed lymphocyte reactions served as antigen-independent comparators. Three of eight recipients were HCV-positive; others had non-autoimmune, non-viral indications.

Repertoires were generated with immunoSEQ multiplex PCR, while TCRdb's copy carries only in-frame clones and drops some. The table includes roughly 56,000 clones, about 69% detected once. This CDR3 is 16 amino acids long. Trimming removed 1 base at V and 2 bases at J, with 13 bases between. Germline CDR1 and CDR2: SSHAT and FNYEAQ (reference sequence). This clone has only one observation. This chain connects TRBV7-7 to TRBJ2-3; the D gene is possibly TRBD1 (6 bases). The starting material was CD4+ T cells from blood, obtained 54 months after liver transplant. This clonotype originated in a human patient who received a liver transplant. A share of the T cells may be of graft donor origin. Here the CDR3 reads CASSLVGDTFTDTQYF. The CDR3 DNA reads TGTGCCAGCAGCTTAGTTGGGGACACTTTCACAGATACGCAGTATTTT.